These 31 T cell receptor beta chains originate from one sample sequenced in a study of Graves' ophthalmopathy and Graves' hyperthyroidism. Researchers took RNA transcripts and amplified TCR beta CDR3 regions from them. First-round RT-PCR employed HTBI primers, with a second-round multiplex PCR after it. TCRdb analysed the multiplex PCR reads with MiXCR anew, one entry per CDR3 protein. Among some 380,000 distinct CDR3 sequences, roughly 15% were seen once, and the ten largest hold roughly 7%. Specimen: peripheral blood. Receptor source: a woman between 18 and 29 years old with stable Graves' hyperthyroidism.

The rearrangement joins TRBV6-2 or TRBV6-3 to TRBJ2-6; D gene uncertain. Germline CDR1 and CDR2: MNHEY and SVGEGT. The CDR3 contains 16 residues. Trimming took off 8 bases at V and 7 bases at J, with 21 bases between the two ends. For the CDR3, the DNA is TGTGCCAGCCACGAGCCCAGGACCTTTTCAGCCAACGTCCTGACTTTC. Translated: CASHEPRTFSANVLTF.

This clonotype was observed at least ten times. This sequence joins TRBV28 and TRBJ1-3, with TRBD1 matching over 8 bases. The CDR3 is 16 amino acids. Germline V gene data show CDR1 as MDHEN and CDR2 as SYDVKM. Trimming cost V 1 base and J 2 bases; bases outside gene matches: 4. DNA for the CDR3: TGTGCCAGCAGTTTATCCAGGGGGCGAGCTGGAAACACCATATATTTT. It specifies CASSLSRGRAGNTIYF. The whole variable domain, filled in from reference TRBV28 and TRBJ1-3, reads DVKVTQSSRYLVKRTGEKVFLECVQDMDHENMFWYRQDPGLGLRLIYFSYDVKMKEKGDIPEGYSVSREKKERFSLILESASTNQTSMYLCASSLSRGRAGNTIYFGEGSWLTVV.

This clonotype was detected ten times or more. V is TRBV12-3 or TRBV12-4 and J is TRBJ2-5, with TRBD2 matching 8 bases. Trimming took 8 bases from V and 3 from J; bases not matched to a gene: 8. This CDR3 comprises 14 residues. The DNA of the CDR3 is TGTGCCAGCGGCGAGCGGGGGACCGAAGAGACCCAGTACTTC. This encodes CASGERGTEETQYF.

This clonotype was found many times. CDR3 region: CASSLDPGLAGEEYF. CDR3 in DNA: TGTGCCAGCAGCTTAGATCCCGGACTAGCGGGGGAGGAGTACTTC. The J gene is TRBJ2-5, the V gene TRBV7-2, with TRBD2 identical over 13 bases. The CDR3 loop spans 15 amino acids. Germline-derived CDR1 and CDR2 are SGHTA and FQGNSA. V dropped 1 base and J dropped 12; count of bases not matched to a gene: 8.

This clonotype was recorded many times. The CDR3 sequence: CASSRRQTPGAFF. The CDR3 coding sequence is TGTGCCAGCAGCCGCCGACAAACCCCTGGGGCTTTCTTT. This chain connects TRBV7-9 to TRBJ1-1, with D unresolved. With 5 bases removed from V and 11 bases from J, the gap between germline ends came to 18 bases. CDR1 is SEHNR, CDR2 FQNEAQ, per germline (reference sequence). The CDR3 has 13 residues.

This clonotype has ten or more counts. The chain recombines TRBV6-1 with TRBJ1-5; no clear D. This CDR3 region has 14 residues. The V end lost 4 bases, the J end lost 2 bases, and 9 bases lay between the germline ends. Germline V CDR1 and CDR2: MNHNS, SASEGT. CDR3 region: CASSVISGNQPQHF. The CDR3 nucleotides are TGTGCCAGCAGTGTCATATCGGGCAATCAGCCCCAGCATTTT.

The table lists this clonotype with a few counts. The chain couples TRBV6-5 to TRBJ1-3; D gene unclear. The CDR3 runs 12 residues. Per the germline V gene, CDR1 is MNHEY and CDR2 is SVGAGI. Trimming removed 0 bases at V and 4 bases at J, with 1 base between. Here the CDR3 reads CASSYSGNTIYF. CDR3 coding DNA: TGTGCCAGCAGTTACTCCGGAAACACCATATATTTT.

This clonotype was recorded many times. The CDR3, as DNA: TGTGCCAGCAGCCCTGGGGGGCAGGGACACTATGGCTACACCTTC. Residues: CASSPGGQGHYGYTF. This rearrangement joins TRBV2 to TRBJ1-2; a weak D match, TRBD1 (6 bases). V gave up 6 bases and J gave up 3 bases, with 17 bases separating them. Looked up from germline, CDR1 is SNHLY and CDR2 is FYNNEI. The CDR3 is 15 residues long. The full variable domain, in which reference TRBV2 and TRBJ1-2 provide the parts outside the CDR3, is EPEVTQTPSHQVTQMGQEVILRCVPISNHLYFYWYRQILGQKVEFLVSFYNNEISEKSEIFDDQFSVERPDGSNFTLKIRSTKLEDSAMYFCASSPGGQGHYGYTFGSGTRLTVV.

Turning to this clonotype: This sequence may be a read error, since a much larger clone differs from it by one base. The rearrangement links TRBV5-8 to TRBJ2-7, with D possibly being TRBD1 or TRBD2 (5 bases each). The CDR3 spans 15 residues. Trimming shortened V by 1 base and J by 2 bases, and 13 bases separated the two germline ends. Per the germline V gene, CDR1 is SGHTS and CDR2 is YDEGEE. The CDR3 sequence is CASSLYRDPAYEQYF. The CDR3 bases are TGTGCCAGCAGCTTGTACCGGGACCCAGCCTACGAGCAGTACTTC.

Comments on this clonotype: The conserved closing phenylalanine or tryptophan is absent in this CDR3, likely reflecting a read error. The rearrangement uses TRBV6-1 and TRBJ2-5; unclear D gene. There are 13 residues in the CDR3. Germline CDR1 MNHNS, CDR2 SASEGT. CDR3 sequence: CASSAAGLETQYL. The CDR3 DNA reads TGTGCTAGCAGTGCAGCAGGTCTAGAGACCCAGTACTTG.

V and J are TRBV11-2 and TRBJ2-5; 13 bases agree with TRBD2. Germline V gene lookup returns CDR1 SGHAT and CDR2 FQNNGV. Trimming removed 1 base from V and 1 base from J; junction bases left unmatched: 3. The CDR3 contains 17 residues. The CDR3: CASSLGRLAGGQETQYF. The CDR3 bases are TGTGCCAGCAGCTTAGGGAGACTAGCGGGAGGCCAAGAGACCCAGTACTTC.

Many counts were recorded for this clonotype. At one end, the junction sequence differs from germline, possibly due to a read error. The chain couples TRBV9 to TRBJ2-5; TRBD1 matches at 7 bases. The CDR3 sequence is 15 residues long. Germline CDR1 and CDR2: SGDLS and YYNGEE. The CDR3 loop is CASSPSTGFQETQYF. The DNA of the CDR3 is TGTGCCAGCAGCCCTTCGACAGGGTTCCAAGAAACCCAGTACTTC. The variable domain in full, with the rest retrieved from reference TRBV9 and TRBJ2-5, is DSGVTQTPKHLITATGQRVTLRCSPRSGDLSVYWYQQSLDQGLQFLIQYYNGEERAKGNILERFSAQQFPDLHSELNLSSLELGDSALYFCASSPSTGFQETQYFGPGTRLLVL.

This clonotype has at least ten counts. V gene TRBV29-1 combines with J gene TRBJ1-3, with no clear D. This CDR3 comprises 12 residues. Germline CDR1 is SQVTM and CDR2 is ANQGSEA. V lost 6 bases to trimming and J lost 4 bases, with 10 bases between them. The CDR3 DNA is TGCAGCGTACGACCGGGAGGAAACACCATATATTTT. Its protein product is CSVRPGGNTIYF.

Only a few counts were recorded for this clonotype. The rearrangement uses TRBV18 and TRBJ1-3, with D unresolved. Germline V gene sequence: CDR1 KGHSH, CDR2 LQKENI. Between the trimmed V and J ends, which lost 2 bases and 5 bases, there was a span of 7 bases. This CDR3 comprises 13 residues. The CDR3 spells CASSPATRNTIYF. The CDR3 DNA is TGTGCCAGCTCACCAGCGACAAGAAACACCATATATTTT.

This clonotype was detected ten times or more. The chain recombines TRBV2 with TRBJ2-2, with D possibly being TRBD2 (6 bases). V was trimmed by 7 bases and J by 7 bases, leaving 13 bases between them. Germline V gene data show CDR1 as SNHLY and CDR2 as FYNNEI. The CDR3 consists of 13 residues. In DNA, the CDR3 is TGTGCCAGCACTCCTAGCGTCGTCGGGGAGCTGTTTTTT. Translating gives CASTPSVVGELFF.

This clonotype was recorded many times. V usage is TRBV7-2 and J usage is TRBJ1-2, with 7 nucleotides matching TRBD1. Germline CDR1 is SGHTA and CDR2 is FQGNSA. The CDR3 has 14 residues. J was trimmed by 7 bases and V by 5 bases; bases with no gene match: 10. CDR3 protein: CASSTGQDRIGYTF. The CDR3 coding sequence is TGTGCCAGCAGCACTGGACAGGACCGCATTGGCTACACCTTC. The full variable domain, its missing parts supplied by reference TRBV7-2 and TRBJ1-2, is GAGVSQSPSNKVTEKGKDVELRCDPISGHTALYWYRQSLGQGLEFLIYFQGNSAPDKSGLPSDRFSAERTGGSVSTLTIQRTQQEDSAVYLCASSTGQDRIGYTFGSGTRLTVV.

This clonotype was counted once. This chain connects TRBV7-2 to TRBJ1-1, with D possibly being TRBD1 (5 bases). V shed 4 bases and J shed 5 bases, with 11 bases lying between them. The CDR3 runs to 13 residues. Germline V gene lookup returns CDR1 SGHTA and CDR2 FQGNSA. CDR3 in DNA: TGTGCCAGCAGCTCCCGACAGTGGACTGAAGCTTTCTTT. This codes for CASSSRQWTEAFF.

This clonotype was recorded at least ten times. The chain carries TRBV7-9 and TRBJ1-5; TRBD1 aligns across 9 bases. Germline V CDR1 and CDR2: SEHNR, FQNEAQ (reference sequence). The CDR3 extends over 15 amino acids. V shed 1 base, J shed 2 bases, and the junction held 0 bases outside the gene matches. Here the CDR3 reads CASSLGDRGNQPQHF. As DNA, the CDR3 is TGTGCCAGCAGCTTAGGGGACAGGGGCAATCAGCCCCAGCATTTT.

This clonotype was recorded at least ten times. The chain employs TRBV29-1 and TRBJ1-2; 8 bases match TRBD1. Germline-derived CDR1 and CDR2 are SQVTM and ANQGSEA. Unmatched junction bases numbered 5, after V lost 2 bases and J lost 9 bases. The CDR3 totals 12 residues. CDR3 sequence (DNA): TGCAGCGTTGAATGGCAGGGGGCCAGCTACACCTTC. It codes for CSVEWQGASYTF.

This clonotype was detected many times. The chain recombines TRBV9 with TRBJ1-6; the D gene is possibly TRBD1 (6 bases). CDR1 SGDLS and CDR2 YYNGEE come from the germline V gene. Trimming shortened V by 0 bases and J by 10 bases, and 11 bases separated the two germline ends. The CDR3 loop spans 14 amino acids. CDR3 amino acids: CASSVEGTISPLHF. In DNA, the CDR3 is TGTGCCAGCAGCGTAGAAGGGACAATCTCACCCCTCCACTTT.

This clonotype was recorded at least ten times. V is TRBV7-8 and J is TRBJ2-7, with D perhaps given as TRBD1 or TRBD2 (6 bases each). Germline assignment: CDR1 SGHVS and CDR2 FQNEAQ. This CDR3 spans 16 amino acids. Between the trimmed V and J ends, which lost 5 bases and 5 bases, there was a span of 22 bases. In nucleotides, the CDR3 is TGTGCCAGCAGCGGGGGGCGCAGGATACTCCTACACGAGCAGTACTTC. This gives the protein CASSGGRRILLHEQYF.

This clonotype was observed many times. V usage is TRBV6-1 and J usage is TRBJ1-1; 7 positions agree with TRBD1. V was pared by 3 bases and J by 4 bases, with 5 bases of the junction left unmatched. CDR3 length: 14 residues. Per germline, CDR1 MNHNS and CDR2 SASEGT. The DNA for the CDR3 is TGTGCCAGCAGTGATTACAGGGGTAGCACTGAAGCTTTCTTT. Encoded protein: CASSDYRGSTEAFF.

This clonotype was seen many times. The V gene is TRBV5-5, the J gene TRBJ1-2, with D possibly matching TRBD1 (5 bases). Trimming took 0 bases from V and 0 from J, leaving 9 bases between them. Germline-derived CDR1 and CDR2 are SGHKS and YYEKEE (reference sequence). The length of the CDR3 is 15 residues. In DNA form, the CDR3 reads TGTGCCAGCAGCTTGGCCAGGGAAGCTAACTATGGCTACACCTTC. Its protein product is CASSLAREANYGYTF.

The table lists this clonotype with many counts. The chain recombines TRBV27 with TRBJ2-7; possible D gene TRBD1, 6 bases. Trimming stripped 10 bases from V and 5 bases from J, with 30 bases between. The germline gives CDR1 MNHEY, CDR2 SMNVEV (reference sequence). The CDR3 has 17 amino acids. The CDR3 is CATRVLGTRGRLDEQYF. CDR3 nucleotide sequence: TGTGCCACCCGCGTTTTGGGGACAAGGGGAAGGCTTGACGAGCAGTACTTC.

This clonotype was seen more than once but under ten times. V and J are TRBV4-1 and TRBJ2-5, with 11 bases fitting TRBD1. The CDR3 runs 16 residues. Per germline, CDR1 MGHRA and CDR2 YSYEKL. The junction had 7 bases not matched to a gene; V was cut back by 3 bases and J by 4 bases. As DNA, the CDR3 is TGCGCCAGCAGCCAGACGGGACAGGGGGTTGGAGAGACCCAGTACTTC. It codes for CASSQTGQGVGETQYF.

This clonotype has at least ten counts. The chain combines TRBV20-1 with TRBJ1-5, with unresolved D. Germline V CDR1 and CDR2: DFQATT, SNEGSKA (reference sequence). Deletions cut 3 bases from V and 2 bases from J, with 14 bases between. The CDR3 is made up of 15 amino acids. In DNA, the CDR3 is TGCAGTGCTAGGAGCCTCTCTGGCGGCAATCAGCCCCAGCATTTT. It is translated as CSARSLSGGNQPQHF.

The chain couples TRBV4-1 to TRBJ1-1; 9 bases match TRBD1. The V segment lost 0 bases and the J segment 1 base; nucleotides outside the gene matches: 6. Germline V gives CDR1 MGHRA, CDR2 YSYEKL. The CDR3 has 17 amino acids. The CDR3 nucleotides are TGCGCCAGCAGCCAAGACCCGGGACAGGGCGCGAACACTGAAGCTTTCTTT. Its translation is CASSQDPGQGANTEAFF.

The chain carries TRBV6-2 or TRBV6-3 and TRBJ2-7; 9 nucleotides agree with TRBD1. This CDR3 is built from 15 residues. Trimming cost V 2 bases and J 5 bases; bases outside gene matches: 7. Germline V lookup: CDR1 MNHEY, CDR2 SVGEGT. In nucleotides, the CDR3 is TGTGCCAGCAGTTACCTCGGGACAGGGTACCACGAGCAGTACTTC. Amino acid sequence: CASSYLGTGYHEQYF.

This clonotype was recorded at least ten times. The chain carries TRBV6-2 or TRBV6-3 and TRBJ2-7, with 8 positions matching TRBD2. Germline CDR1 and CDR2: MNHEY and SVGEGT. Trimming removed 4 bases from V and 3 bases from J; junction bases left unmatched: 14. The length of the CDR3 is 17 residues. The CDR3 DNA follows: TGTGCCAGCAGTTGCGGCGGGGGGCCAGAACTGGACTACGAGCAGTACTTC. Protein: CASSCGGGPELDYEQYF.

V and J are TRBV20-1 and TRBJ2-5, with TRBD2 identical over 13 bases. J lost 7 bases, V lost 6 bases, and 11 bases had no gene match. CDR3 length: 15 residues. The germline V gene encodes CDR1 DFQATT and CDR2 SNEGSKA (reference sequence). This chain's CDR3 is CSALTSGGPARTQYF. The CDR3 region has the DNA TGCAGTGCCTTGACTAGCGGGGGGCCCGCGAGGACCCAGTACTTC.

About this clonotype itself: This may be a read error: a much more frequent sequence differs by one nucleotide. The rearrangement uses TRBV7-8 and TRBJ2-5; TRBD2 matches 12 bases. Germline V lookup: CDR1 SGHVS, CDR2 FQNEAQ. There are 19 residues in the CDR3. Trimming removed 4 bases from V and 1 base from J; junction bases left unmatched: 13. CDR3 in amino acids: CASSSGGLAGGLPQETQYF. CDR3 DNA: TGTGCCAGCAGCTCAGGAGGTCTAGCGGGGGGGCTTCCCCAAGAGACCCAGTACTTC.